Included here is one T cell receptor (beta chain) sequence, with context. What it binds is unknown. Other DNA sequences in the sample encode the same CDR3. As to time point: cycle 4 day 1 (C4D1), after more than five weeks of nivolumab. Each patient's relapse followed autologous stem cell transplantation, and brentuximab vedotin exposure varied. The data stem from a study of PD-1 blockade in classical Hodgkin lymphoma. In the study overall: Patients were administered nivolumab (3 mg/kg intravenously) every 2 weeks.

Generated by immunoSEQ multiplex PCR, the TCRdb table keeps only in-frame clones and is missing some. The sample yields roughly 94,000 clones, about 92% seen once. This CDR3 has 13 residues. The germline V gene has CDR1 SGHRS and CDR2 YFSETQ. J was trimmed by 4 bases and V by 3 bases; bases with no gene match: 3. Overall study findings and caveats: Partial responders and progressors had significantly lower baseline TCR diversity. Newly diagnosed patients were reported to start with lower TCR diversity than healthy donors.

The source material was peripheral blood mononuclear cells (PBMCs), sampled before the fourth cycle of nivolumab. This clonotype was sampled from a human donor with classical Hodgkin lymphoma. V gene TRBV5-1 combines with J gene TRBJ1-1; 7 bases are a match to TRBD1. CDR3 DNA: TGCGCCAGCAGCTCGACAGGGACCACTGAAGCTTTCTTT. Protein: CASSSTGTTEAFF.